This TCR beta chain was obtained from a study of blood T cell repertoires in COVID-19. Measured with immunoSEQ multiplex PCR; TCRdb has only the in-frame clones, and not every one. The sample contains tens of thousands of clones, 85% to 95% of which appear only once. CDR1 is SGDLS and CDR2 is YYNGEE in the germline V gene. The ends lost 0 bases at V and 3 bases at J; junction bases unmatched: 5. This CDR3 contains 15 residues. Specimen: peripheral blood. The V gene is TRBV9, the J gene TRBJ2-5; 7 bases are a match to TRBD1. The receptor comes from a woman over 75 with acute or convalescent COVID-19. CDR3 coding DNA: TGTGCCAGCAGCGTAGCACCAGGGGGTGAAGAGACCCAGTACTTC. This gives the protein CASSVAPGGEETQYF.